This TCR beta chain was identified in a study of TIL therapy for anti-PD-1-resistant metastatic lung cancer. Background on the study: Half of patients were current or former smokers.

Time point described: pre-treatment sample, taken before nivolumab and TIL therapy. Pleural nodules or supraclavicular lymph nodes made up most of the excised metastases sampled. Tumor harvest preceded PD-1/PD-L1 blockade, followed by nivolumab treatment. Trimming took 6 bases from V and 4 from J, leaving 10 bases between them. The CDR3 loop spans 12 amino acids. Note on this clone: Antigen specificity is unknown.

The study, taken as a whole, reports: Many TIL product clones were absent from baseline tumor, suggesting clonal contraction. TIL cultures after expansion showed higher clonality and lower diversity than baseline tumor (median 6% vs 31%).

The immunoSEQ assay was v3. TCRdb's copy holds only in-frame clones and misses some; the assay was immunoSEQ multiplex PCR. Of some 90,000 clones listed, approximately 65% are singletons. The sample in question was tumor tissue, obtained at baseline. This receptor was obtained from a person between 25 and 80 years old with non-small cell lung cancer. The chain combines TRBV12-3 or TRBV12-4 with TRBJ2-7; a weak D match, TRBD1 (5 bases). The CDR3 reads CASSKTEYEQYF. DNA of the CDR3: TGTGCCAGCAGCAAGACAGAGTACGAGCAGTACTTC.